This TCR beta chain was observed in a study of sequential checkpoint blockade in melanoma (dated by TCRdb to between 2017 and 2020). In the study overall: Using 1:1 randomization, the trial assigned patients either to first-line nivolumab followed by ipilimumab (arm A) or to ipilimumab followed by nivolumab (arm B). Maintenance nivolumab was given following each of the two trial sequences.

For this clone: No antigen is known for it. The input lacks base qualities; no much larger clone sits a single base away.

Broad study findings and their caveats: The response-prediction model combining TCR metrics and mutation burden needs validation in larger, independent patient cohorts.

TCRbeta CDR3 regions were immunosequenced from genomic DNA with the immunoSEQ Assay. Before high-throughput sequencing, genomic DNA was amplified using bias-controlled multiplex PCR. Per the authors' processing: To quantify the absolute abundance of each unique TCRbeta CDR3 region, the sequences were collapsed and filtered. Clonality was defined as 1 minus Pielou's evenness and was calculated using productive rearrangements only. Clones with significantly greater frequencies in on-treatment versus baseline samples were identified using a previously published method. TCRdb carries this immuneACCESS record with in-frame sequences only. Its versions omit some clonotypes, under half of them owing to an unresolved V gene in the studies checked, with the rest unexplained. V, J and clone size derive from that table, while D and trimming were established from the DNA sequence. The sample table contains 10,000 to 15,000 clones; only one count was recorded for 61% of them. Of the sample, 23% falls within the top ten clones.

V is cut by 4 bases and J by 5 bases, and the space between the germline ends is 14 bases. From the germline V gene, CDR1 is LGHNA and CDR2 is YSLEER. The CDR3 measures 15 amino acids from cysteine to phenylalanine. Only the CDR3 DNA stays, 45 bases, in frame from base 1. The treatment or condition label on this specimen signifies: randomized to nivolumab then ipilimumab (arm A) or the reverse (arm B). None of the patients in the trial had previously been given DNA-damaging chemotherapy. Live CD3+CD8+ cells negative for CD19 and CD56 were sorted from thawed PBMCs on a FACS Aria II flow cytometer. CheckMate 064, a randomized, open-label phase II trial of sequential checkpoint blockade, was the source of the samples, all of which came from patients with melanoma. Peripheral blood mononuclear cells were collected by leukapheresis, purified using Ficoll-Paque, and frozen in human serum containing approximately 9.4% DMSO. Immediately after sorting, the purity of sorted blood CD3+CD8+ cells was verified to be >98%, after which DNA was extracted.

This sequence uses TRBV4-3 and TRBJ2-2; TRBD2 could be the D gene, as 5 bases match. This specimen was CD8+ T cells sorted from blood (inferred from file names), taken from a patient given nivolumab and ipilimumab in sequence. The TCR originated in a human donor with melanoma. The nucleotide sequence is given as TGCGCCAGCAGCCCGGAGGTCGGGCAAACCGGGGAGCTGTTTTTT. Its translation reads: CASSPEVGQTGELFF.